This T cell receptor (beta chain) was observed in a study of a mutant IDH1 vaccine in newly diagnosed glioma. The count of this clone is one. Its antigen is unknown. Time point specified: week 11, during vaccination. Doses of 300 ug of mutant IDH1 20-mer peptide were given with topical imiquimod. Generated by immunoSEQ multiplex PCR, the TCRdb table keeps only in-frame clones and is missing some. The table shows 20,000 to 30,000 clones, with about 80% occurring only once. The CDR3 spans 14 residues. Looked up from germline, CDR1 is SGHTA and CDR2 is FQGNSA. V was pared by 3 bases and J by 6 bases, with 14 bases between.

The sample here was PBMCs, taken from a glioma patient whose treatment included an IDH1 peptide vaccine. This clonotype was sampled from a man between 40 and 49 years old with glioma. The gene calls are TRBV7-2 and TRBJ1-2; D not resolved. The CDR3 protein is CASSFSRGIDGYTF. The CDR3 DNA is TGTGCCAGCAGCTTCTCGCGGGGTATCGATGGCTACACCTTC.